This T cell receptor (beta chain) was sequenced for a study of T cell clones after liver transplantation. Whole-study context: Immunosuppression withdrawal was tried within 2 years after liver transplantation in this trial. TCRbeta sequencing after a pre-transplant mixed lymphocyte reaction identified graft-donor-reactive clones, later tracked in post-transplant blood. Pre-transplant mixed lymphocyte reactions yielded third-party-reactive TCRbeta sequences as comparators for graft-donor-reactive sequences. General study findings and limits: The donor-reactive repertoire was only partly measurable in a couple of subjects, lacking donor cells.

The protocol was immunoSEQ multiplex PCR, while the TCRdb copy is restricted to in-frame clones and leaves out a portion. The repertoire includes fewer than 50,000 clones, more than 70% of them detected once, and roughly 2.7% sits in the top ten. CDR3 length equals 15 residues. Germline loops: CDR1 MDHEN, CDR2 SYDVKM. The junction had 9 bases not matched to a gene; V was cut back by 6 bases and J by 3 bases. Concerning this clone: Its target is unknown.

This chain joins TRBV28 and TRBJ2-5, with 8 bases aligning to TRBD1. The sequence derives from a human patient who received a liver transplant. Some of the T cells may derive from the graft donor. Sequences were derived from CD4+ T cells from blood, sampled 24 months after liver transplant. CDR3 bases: TGTGCCAGCAGGACAGGGGCCACAGGGGAAGAGACCCAGTACTTC. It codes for CASRTGATGEETQYF.